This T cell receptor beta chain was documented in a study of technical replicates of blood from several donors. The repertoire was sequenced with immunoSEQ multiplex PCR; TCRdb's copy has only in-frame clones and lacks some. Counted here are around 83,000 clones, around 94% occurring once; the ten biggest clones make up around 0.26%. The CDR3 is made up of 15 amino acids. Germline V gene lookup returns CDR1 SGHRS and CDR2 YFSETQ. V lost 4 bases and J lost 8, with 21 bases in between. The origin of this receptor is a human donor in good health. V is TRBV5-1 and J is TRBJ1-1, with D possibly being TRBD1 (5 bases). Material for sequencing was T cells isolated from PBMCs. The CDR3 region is CASSHKAQGSIEAFF. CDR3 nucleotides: TGCGCCAGCAGCCACAAGGCCCAGGGATCGATCGAAGCTTTCTTT.